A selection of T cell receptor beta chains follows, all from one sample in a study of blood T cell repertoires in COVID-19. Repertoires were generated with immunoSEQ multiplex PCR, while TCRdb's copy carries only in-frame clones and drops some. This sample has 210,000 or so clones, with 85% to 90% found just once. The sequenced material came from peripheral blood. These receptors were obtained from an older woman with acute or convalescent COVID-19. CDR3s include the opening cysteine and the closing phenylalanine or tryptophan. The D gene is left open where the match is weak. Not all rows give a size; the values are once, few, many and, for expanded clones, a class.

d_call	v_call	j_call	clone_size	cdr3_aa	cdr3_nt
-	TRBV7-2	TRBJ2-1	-	CASSREVSYNEQFF	TGTGCCAGCAGCAGGGAGGTAAGCTACAATGAGCAGTTCTTC
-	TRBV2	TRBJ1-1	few	CASSDRGGTEAFF	TGTGCCAGCAGTGACCGGGGAGGGACTGAAGCTTTCTTT
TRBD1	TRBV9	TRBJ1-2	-	CASRADRGNYGYTF	TGTGCCAGCAGGGCGGACAGGGGGAACTATGGCTACACCTTC
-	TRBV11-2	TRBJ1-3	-	CASSSGEGNTIYF	TGTGCCAGCAGTTCAGGGGAGGGAAACACCATATATTTT
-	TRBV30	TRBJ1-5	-	CAWSVRDVQPQHF	TGTGCCTGGAGTGTGAGGGATGTTCAGCCCCAGCATTTT
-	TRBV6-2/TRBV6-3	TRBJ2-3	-	CASSRPQQRSGADTQYF	TGTGCCAGCAGTCGCCCCCAACAGCGGAGTGGCGCAGATACGCAGTATTTT
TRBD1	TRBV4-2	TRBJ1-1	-	CASSLGQGFGGDTEAFF	TGTGCCAGCAGCCTGGGACAGGGGTTTGGGGGAGACACTGAAGCTTTCTTT
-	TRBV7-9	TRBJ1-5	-	CASSQGGAGQPQHF	TGTGCCAGCAGCCAGGGAGGGGCCGGTCAGCCCCAGCATTTT
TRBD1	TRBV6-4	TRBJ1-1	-	CASRPQGGPNTEAFF	TGTGCCAGCAGACCACAGGGGGGCCCGAACACTGAAGCTTTCTTT
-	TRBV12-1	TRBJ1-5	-	CASHGTVNQPQHF	TGTGCCAGCCACGGGACAGTCAATCAGCCCCAGCATTTT
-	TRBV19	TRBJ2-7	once	CASSTQGGTYEQYF	TGTGCCAGTAGTACACAGGGGGGGACCTACGAGCAGTACTTC
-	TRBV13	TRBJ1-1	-	CASRRGVFDTEAFF	TGTGCCAGCCGCCGGGGGGTGTTTGACACTGAAGCTTTCTTT
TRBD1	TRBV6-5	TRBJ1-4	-	CASSPTGRTNEKLFF	TGTGCCAGCAGTCCGACAGGGAGAACTAATGAAAAACTGTTTTTT
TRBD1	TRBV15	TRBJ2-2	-	CATSRPGQTSTSGELFF	TGTGCCACCAGCAGACCGGGACAGACGAGTACATCCGGGGAGCTGTTTTTT
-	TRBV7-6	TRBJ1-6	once	CASSLVGPRQRLHF	TGTGCCAGCAGCTTAGTGGGGCCGCGACAGCGCCTCCACTTT
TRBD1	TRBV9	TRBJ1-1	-	CASSPHAGTGGTEAFF	TGTGCCAGCAGCCCCCATGCCGGGACAGGGGGTACTGAAGCTTTCTTT
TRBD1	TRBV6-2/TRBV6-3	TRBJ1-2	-	CASSSTGYGYTF	TGTGCCAGCAGTTCGACAGGGTATGGCTACACCTTC
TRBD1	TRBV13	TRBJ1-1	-	CASSATGGGEAFF	TGTGCCAGCAGCGCGACAGGGGGCGGTGAAGCTTTCTTT
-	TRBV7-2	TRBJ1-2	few	CASSLQGDLSGYTF	TGTGCCAGCAGCCTACAGGGTGATCTTAGTGGCTACACCTTC
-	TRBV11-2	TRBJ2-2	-	CASRWSDTGELFF	TGTGCCAGCAGATGGAGCGACACCGGGGAGCTGTTTTTT
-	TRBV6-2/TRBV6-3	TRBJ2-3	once	CASSYSGTNRGITDTQYF	TGTGCCAGCAGTTACTCCGGCACGAATCGAGGGATAACAGATACGCAGTATTTT
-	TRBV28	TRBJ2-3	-	CASSPKVRRLPGTDTQYF	TGTGCCAGCAGTCCCAAGGTTAGGAGACTTCCTGGGACAGATACGCAGTATTTT
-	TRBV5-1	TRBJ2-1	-	CASSSREGPYNEQFF	TGCGCCAGCAGCTCCCGGGAAGGACCCTACAATGAGCAGTTCTTC
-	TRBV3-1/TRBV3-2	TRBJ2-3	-	CASSQGTGWKTDTQYF	TGTGCCAGCAGCCAAGGTACGGGTTGGAAGACAGATACGCAGTATTTT
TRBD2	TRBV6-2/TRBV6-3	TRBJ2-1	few	CASNPTSGNEQFF	TGTGCCAGCAACCCGACTAGCGGCAATGAGCAGTTCTTC
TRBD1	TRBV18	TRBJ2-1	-	CASSPPNTGGRNEQFF	TGTGCCAGCTCACCACCTAACACAGGGGGGCGGAATGAGCAGTTCTTC
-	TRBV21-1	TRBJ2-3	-	CASSKEGGGGLAGTGTDTQYF	TGTGCCAGCAGCAAAGAAGGGGGAGGGGGACTAGCGGGAACCGGCACAGATACGCAGTATTTT
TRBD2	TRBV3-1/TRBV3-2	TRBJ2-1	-	CASSLGLAGGEFF	TGTGCCAGCAGTCTGGGACTAGCGGGAGGGGAGTTCTTC
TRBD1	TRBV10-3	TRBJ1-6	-	CAISLGQGSSPLHF	TGTGCCATCAGTCTCGGACAGGGGAGTTCACCCCTCCACTTT
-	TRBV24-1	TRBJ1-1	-	CATSDRVTGSTEAFF	TGTGCCACCAGTGACCGAGTAACAGGGTCCACTGAAGCTTTCTTT
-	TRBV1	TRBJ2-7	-	CTSSRGEETYEQYF	TGCACCAGCAGCCGAGGGGAGGAGACCTACGAGCAGTACTTC
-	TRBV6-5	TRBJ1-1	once	CASSRTGLNEAFF	TGTGCCAGCAGTAGGACGGGATTAAATGAAGCTTTCTTT
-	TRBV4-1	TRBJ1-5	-	CASSQVLNQPQHF	TGCGCCAGCAGCCAAGTACTTAATCAGCCCCAGCATTTT
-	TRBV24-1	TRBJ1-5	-	CATSGQYSNQPQHF	TGTGCCACCAGCGGACAGTACAGCAATCAGCCCCAGCATTTT
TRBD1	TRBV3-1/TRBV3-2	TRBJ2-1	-	CASSRQGAASEQFF	TGTGCCAGCAGCCGACAGGGGGCCGCGAGTGAGCAGTTCTTC
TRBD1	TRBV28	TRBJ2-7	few	CASSLRTGQRPEQYF	TGTGCCAGCAGTCTTCGTACGGGACAGAGACCTGAGCAGTACTTC
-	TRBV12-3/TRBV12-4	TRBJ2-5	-	CASSLQVETQYF	TGTGCCAGCAGTTTGCAGGTGGAGACCCAGTACTTC
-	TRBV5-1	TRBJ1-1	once	CASSHDQGPKEAFF	TGCGCCAGCAGCCACGACCAGGGGCCCAAGGAAGCTTTCTTT
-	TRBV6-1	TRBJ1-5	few	CASSERSGGSNQPQHF	TGTGCCAGCAGTGAAAGATCGGGGGGAAGCAATCAGCCCCAGCATTTT